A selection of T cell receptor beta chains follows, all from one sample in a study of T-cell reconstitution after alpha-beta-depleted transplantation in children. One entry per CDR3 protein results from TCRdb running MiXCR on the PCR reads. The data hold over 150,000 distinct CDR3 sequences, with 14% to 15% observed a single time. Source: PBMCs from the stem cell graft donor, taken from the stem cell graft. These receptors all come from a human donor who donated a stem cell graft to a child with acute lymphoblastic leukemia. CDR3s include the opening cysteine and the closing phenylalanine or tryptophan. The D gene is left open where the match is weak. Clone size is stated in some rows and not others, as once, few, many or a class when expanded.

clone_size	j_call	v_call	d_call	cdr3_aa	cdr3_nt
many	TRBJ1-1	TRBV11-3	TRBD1	CASSLGGGTTEAFF	TGTGCCAGCAGCTTAGGAGGGGGCACGACTGAAGCTTTCTTT
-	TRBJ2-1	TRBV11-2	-	CASSLETMSSYNEQFF	TGTGCCAGCAGCTTAGAAACCATGAGCTCCTACAATGAGCAGTTCTTC
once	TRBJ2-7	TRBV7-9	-	CASSLEQWGNEQYF	TGTGCCAGCAGCTTAGAACAGTGGGGGAACGAGCAGTACTTC
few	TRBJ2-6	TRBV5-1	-	CASSLAPTISGANVLTF	TGCGCCAGCAGCTTGGCCCCGACTATCTCTGGGGCCAACGTCCTGACTTTC
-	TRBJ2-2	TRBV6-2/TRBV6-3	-	CASSYAGRTGELFF	TGTGCCAGCAGTTACGCGGGCAGGACCGGGGAGCTGTTTTTT
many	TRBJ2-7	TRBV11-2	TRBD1	CASSPLSRGTGEIYEQYF	TGTGCCAGCAGCCCCCTCTCACGAGGGACAGGGGAAATCTACGAGCAGTACTTC
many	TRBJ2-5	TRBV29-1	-	CSVVVSLVSQETQYF	TGCAGCGTGGTAGTTTCTTTGGTGAGCCAAGAGACCCAGTACTTC
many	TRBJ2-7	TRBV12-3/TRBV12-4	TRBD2	CASSLMGLASGEQYF	TGTGCCAGCAGTTTAATGGGACTAGCATCGGGGGAGCAGTACTTC
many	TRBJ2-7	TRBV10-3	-	CAVGEQGGSYEQYF	TGTGCCGTTGGGGAACAGGGAGGCTCCTACGAGCAGTACTTC
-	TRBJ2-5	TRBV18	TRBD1	CASSLTGDRETQYF	TGTGCCAGCTCCCTGACAGGGGACCGTGAGACCCAGTACTTC
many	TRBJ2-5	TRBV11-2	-	CASSLGTEETQYF	TGTGCCAGCAGCTTAGGGACAGAAGAGACCCAGTACTTC
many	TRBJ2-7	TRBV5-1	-	CASSVDRDVLSYEQYF	TGCGCCAGCAGCGTCGACAGAGACGTATTGTCCTACGAGCAGTACTTC
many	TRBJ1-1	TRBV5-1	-	CASSAGRKTRYLNTEAFF	TGCGCCAGCAGCGCGGGGAGGAAGACAAGATACTTGAACACTGAAGCTTTCTTT
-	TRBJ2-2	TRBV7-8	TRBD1	CASSRRDRGNGELFF	TGTGCCAGCAGCCGACGGGACAGGGGTAACGGGGAGCTGTTTTTT
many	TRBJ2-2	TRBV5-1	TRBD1	CASSLDYRGSTGELFF	TGCGCCAGCAGCTTGGATTACAGGGGTAGCACCGGGGAGCTGTTTTTT
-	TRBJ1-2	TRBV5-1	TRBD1	CASSIGQDSFRYGYTF	TGCGCCAGCAGTATCGGACAGGATTCCTTTCGATATGGCTACACCTTC
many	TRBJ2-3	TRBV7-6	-	CASSPGPGDTQYF	TGTGCCAGCAGCCCAGGGCCGGGGGATACGCAGTATTTT
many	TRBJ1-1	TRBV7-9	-	CASSELGRGADTEAFF	TGTGCCAGCAGCGAACTTGGGCGGGGGGCGGATACTGAAGCTTTCTTT
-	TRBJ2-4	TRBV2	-	CASSEIPGENIQYF	TGTGCCAGCAGTGAGATACCGGGAGAAAACATTCAGTACTTC
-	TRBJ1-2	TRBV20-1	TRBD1	CSAPRTGGMVNYGYTF	TGCAGTGCTCCCCGGACAGGGGGCATGGTCAACTATGGCTACACCTTC
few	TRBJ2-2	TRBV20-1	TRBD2	CSARDAAGGHTGELFF	TGCAGTGCTAGAGATGCAGCGGGAGGTCACACCGGGGAGCTGTTTTTT
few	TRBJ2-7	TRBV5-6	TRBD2	CASIALGLAGIYEQYF	TGTGCCAGCATAGCCCTGGGACTAGCGGGAATCTACGAGCAGTACTTC
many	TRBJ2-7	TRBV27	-	CASSLSMWERGYEQYF	TGTGCCAGCAGTTTATCGATGTGGGAGCGAGGCTACGAGCAGTACTTC
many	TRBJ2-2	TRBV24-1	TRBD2	CATSDTAGEYTGELFF	TGTGCCACCAGTGATACAGCGGGAGAGTACACCGGGGAGCTGTTTTTT
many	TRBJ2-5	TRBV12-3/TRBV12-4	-	CASSTGPLWETQYF	TGTGCCAGCAGTACCGGGCCTCTATGGGAGACCCAGTACTTC
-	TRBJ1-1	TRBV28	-	CASRMWANTEAFF	TGTGCCAGCAGGATGTGGGCGAACACTGAAGCTTTCTTT
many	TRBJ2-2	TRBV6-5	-	CASSRGQYTGELFF	TGTGCCAGCAGTCGCGGACAGTACACCGGGGAGCTGTTTTTT
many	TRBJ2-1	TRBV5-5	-	CASSPMADNEQFF	TGTGCCAGCAGCCCGATGGCAGACAATGAGCAGTTCTTC
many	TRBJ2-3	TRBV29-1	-	CSVVGGPSTDTQYF	TGCAGCGTTGTGGGGGGCCCTAGCACAGATACGCAGTATTTT
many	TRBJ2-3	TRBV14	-	CASSQGFDTQYF	TGTGCCAGCAGCCAAGGATTCGATACGCAGTATTTT
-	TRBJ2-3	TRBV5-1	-	CASRPGPFTTDTQYF	TGCGCCAGCAGGCCCGGGCCTTTCACCACAGATACGCAGTATTTT
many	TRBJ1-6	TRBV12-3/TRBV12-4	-	CASTLVFRDSPLHF	TGTGCCAGCACCCTGGTCTTCCGGGATTCACCCCTCCACTTT
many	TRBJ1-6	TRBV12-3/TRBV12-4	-	CASRQDNSPLHF	TGTGCCAGCAGGCAGGATAATTCACCCCTCCACTTT
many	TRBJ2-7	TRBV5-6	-	CASSLESGISYEQYF	TGTGCCAGCAGCTTGGAGTCTGGGATCTCCTACGAGCAGTACTTC
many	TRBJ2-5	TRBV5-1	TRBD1	CASSLDRVLRETQYF	TGCGCCAGCAGCTTAGACAGGGTATTACGAGAGACCCAGTACTTC
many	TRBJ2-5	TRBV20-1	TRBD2	CSAGSSGQETQYF	TGCAGTGCTGGCTCTAGCGGCCAAGAGACCCAGTACTTC